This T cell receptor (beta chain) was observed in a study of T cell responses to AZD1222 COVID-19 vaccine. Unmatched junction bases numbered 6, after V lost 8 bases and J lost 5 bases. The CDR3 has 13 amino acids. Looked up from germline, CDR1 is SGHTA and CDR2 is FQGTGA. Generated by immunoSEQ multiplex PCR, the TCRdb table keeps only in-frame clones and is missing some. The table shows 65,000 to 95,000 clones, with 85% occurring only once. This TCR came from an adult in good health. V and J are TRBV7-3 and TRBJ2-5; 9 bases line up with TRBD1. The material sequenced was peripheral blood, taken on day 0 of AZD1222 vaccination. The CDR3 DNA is TGTGCCAGCGGGACAGGGCTTCGGGAGACCCAGTACTTC. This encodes CASGTGLRETQYF.